This T cell receptor beta chain was identified during a study of CD8 T cells in Susac syndrome. Study-level results: It was acknowledged in the study that its TCR sequencing and HLA analysis involved a relatively small number of individuals.

Sequencing of TCR beta covered CD8+ and CD4+ T cells obtained from blood. Regarding this clonotype: The antigen is unknown.

RNA totalling about 0.45 to 1 ug underwent reverse transcription with random hexamers. From the immunoSEQ multiplex PCR reads, TCRdb called clonotypes with MiXCR, one entry per CDR3 protein. The sample consists of approximately 100,000 distinct CDR3 sequences, about nine tenths of them appearing once. The germline V and J ends were trimmed by 6 bases and 9 bases, with 15 bases remaining between them. Germline-derived CDR1 and CDR2 are LNHDA and SQIVND (reference sequence). The CDR3 is 13 residues long. Sequences were obtained from CD4+ T cells from PBMCs. This sequence originates from a human donor in good health. The chain joins TRBV19 to TRBJ1-5; D is perhaps TRBD1 (5 bases). The CDR3: CASSTGHPRPQHF. The CDR3 region has the DNA TGTGCCAGTAGCACGGGGCACCCTCGGCCCCAGCATTTT.